This entry is about one TCR beta chain. Its specificity is not known. Genes here carry mouse names. From the germline J gene comes the end of the CDR3, since the read stops 1 residue before it. The CDR3 is 13 residues long. From germline, CDR1 is SGHND and CDR2 FRSKSL. With 6 bases clipped from V and 3 bases from J, the junction kept 3 bases outside the gene matches. Time point reported: mouse harvest day 14 after allogeneic transplant. The graft held 10^6 splenic CD5+ T cells and 10^7 T-cell-depleted bone marrow cells. Mice had MHC-mismatched B6 into BALB/c GVHD, sampled day 7 or 14. The data belong to a study of tissue T cells after allogeneic stem cell transplantation. Notes on the study in general: Some tissue clones might be persisting host cells; their alloreactivity or antigen specificity was not determined. Blood and spleen captured only part of the tissue TCR repertoire. Across patients, clones rarely overlapped, yet motif clusters were shared tissue-specifically.

The data were produced by immunoSEQ multiplex PCR, yet TCRdb's version contains in-frame clones alone and is incomplete. The repertoire holds thousands of clones, with approximately 53% as singletons. The sample comprised gut tissue. The chain recombines TRBV15 with TRBJ2-7, with 9 bases aligning to TRBD1. The TCR comes from a female BALB/c mouse given C57BL/6 T cells with graft-versus-host disease after an allogeneic hematopoietic cell transplant. CDR3 DNA (partial): TGTGCCAGCAGCACGACAGGGGGCTATGAACAGTAC. Encoded protein: CASSTTGGYEQY. The complete CDR3 reads CASSTTGGYEQYF. Variable domain in full (rest from reference TRBV15 and TRBJ2-7): DAGVTQTPRHEVAEKGQTIILKCEPVSGHNDLFWYRQTKIQGLELLSYFRSKSLMEDGGAFKDRFKAEMLNSSFSTLKIQPTEPKDSAVYLCASSTTGGYEQYFGPGTRLTVL.